The rows below give T cell receptor beta chains drawn from one sample of a study of shared clonotypes between healthy human individuals. TCRdb keeps only in-frame clones here, not all; method: immunoSEQ multiplex PCR. The sample carries a few million clones, under 97% recorded once. Specimen: naive CD4+ T cells sorted from blood. These receptors originate from a young man in good health. CDR3s include the opening cysteine and the closing phenylalanine or tryptophan. A D gene is named only where the DNA matches it firmly. Only part of the rows carry a size: once, few, many, or a class if the clone is expanded.

V gene	clone size	D gene	J gene	CDR3 DNA	CDR3 protein
TRBV2	NA	TRBD1	TRBJ2-4	TGTGCCAGCACTTTGGGGACAGGGGATTCCAAAAACATTCAGTACTTC	CASTLGTGDSKNIQYF
TRBV30	once	NA	TRBJ2-5	TGTGCCTGGAGTCCGGACCGAGAGACCCAGTACTTC	CAWSPDRETQYF
TRBV7-9	NA	NA	TRBJ2-3	TGTGCCAGCAGCTTACTATCTGGGAAAGGAACAGATACGCAGTATTTT	CASSLLSGKGTDTQYF
TRBV11-1	NA	NA	TRBJ2-7	TGTGCCAGCAGCTCCCGTGACAGGCTTGGTCCAGTAAACTTC	CASSSRDRLGPVNF
TRBV7-2	NA	TRBD2	TRBJ2-5	TGTGCCAGCAGCTCAACAAGCGGGATGTTAACCCAGTACTTC	CASSSTSGMLTQYF
TRBV13	NA	NA	TRBJ1-4	TGTGCCAGCAGCTTAGGGGGCAGTCTGGGTTTCGAAAAACTGTTTTTT	CASSLGGSLGFEKLFF
TRBV10-1	NA	TRBD1	TRBJ2-7	TGCGCCAGCAGTGACCTCCGGACAGGTTCCTACGAGCAGTACTTC	CASSDLRTGSYEQYF
TRBV11-2	NA	TRBD2	TRBJ2-7	TGTGCCAGCAGCTTAGATTGGCCCCCAGCGGGGGGTAGATCGACCTACGAGCAGTACTTC	CASSLDWPPAGGRSTYEQYF
TRBV30	NA	TRBD1	TRBJ1-5	TGTGCCTGGAACAGGGGGCTGGATCAGCCCCAGCATTTT	CAWNRGLDQPQHF
TRBV7-2	NA	NA	TRBJ1-1	TGTGCCAGCAGCCCAAGAGGGGCGAACACTGAAGCTTTCTTT	CASSPRGANTEAFF
TRBV6-6	NA	NA	TRBJ2-5	TGTGCCAGCAGTCAACTAGGGGGGGAGACCCAGTACTTC	CASSQLGGETQYF
TRBV28	NA	NA	TRBJ2-5	TGTGCCAGCAGTTTAAACACGGCAACGTTGGAGACCCAGTACTTC	CASSLNTATLETQYF
TRBV9	NA	TRBD1	TRBJ1-6	TGTGCCAGTAGACAGGGGGCCCATAATTCACCCCTCCACTTT	CASRQGAHNSPLHF
TRBV5-1	NA	TRBD1	TRBJ1-4	TGCGCCAGCAGCGACGGACAGGGGAGTAATGAAAAACTGTTTTTT	CASSDGQGSNEKLFF
TRBV10-3	NA	NA	TRBJ1-5	TGTGCCATCAAGAGTGTTGGTAATCAGCCCCAGCATTTT	CAIKSVGNQPQHF
TRBV28	NA	NA	TRBJ2-3	TGTGCCAGCAGTTCAGTCGGGACAGATACGCAGTATTTT	CASSSVGTDTQYF
TRBV10-1	once	NA	TRBJ2-2	TGCGCCAGCAGTGAGTCGACGGGGAAGTCCACCGGGGAGCTGTTTTTT	CASSESTGKSTGELFF
TRBV6-1	NA	TRBD2	TRBJ2-7	TGTGCCAGCAGTGAACTACTAGCGGGGGCCTACGAGCAGTACTTC	CASSELLAGAYEQYF
TRBV5-1	NA	NA	TRBJ1-6	TGCGCCAGCAGCTTGGAGAGGGGCTATAATTCACCCCTCCACTTT	CASSLERGYNSPLHF
TRBV27	NA	TRBD1	TRBJ2-1	TGTGCCAGCAGTCCCAGGGACAGGGGCTCCTACAATGAGCAGTTCTTC	CASSPRDRGSYNEQFF
TRBV6-1	NA	NA	TRBJ1-2	TGTGCCAGCGAGCCGAGGGGTAGCTACACCTTC	CASEPRGSYTF
TRBV28	NA	NA	TRBJ1-1	TGTGCCAGCAGTTTGCCGAGAATCATGAACACTGAAGCTTTCTTT	CASSLPRIMNTEAFF
TRBV6-1	once	TRBD1	TRBJ1-6	TGTGCCAGCAGATGGGACAGGGCATTAGATTCACCCCTCCACTTT	CASRWDRALDSPLHF
TRBV15	NA	NA	TRBJ2-2	TGTGCCACCAGCAGAGTTCAGGGGAGTATAGACACCGGGGAGCTGTTTTTT	CATSRVQGSIDTGELFF
TRBV30	NA	TRBD1	TRBJ1-2	TGTGCCTGGAGCTCTCCGCGACAGGGGAGGAACTATGGCTACACCTTC	CAWSSPRQGRNYGYTF
TRBV10-3	NA	NA	TRBJ2-7	TGTGCCATCAGTGTCCCAGGGAGGACCTACGAGCAGTACTTC	CAISVPGRTYEQYF
TRBV18	NA	NA	TRBJ2-2	TGTGCCAGCTCAGAGGGCATCACCGGGGAGCTGTTTTTT	CASSEGITGELFF
TRBV29-1	NA	NA	TRBJ2-7	TGCAGCGTTGACCTCCCCCCCGACACTCAGGGTTTCTACGAGCAGTACTTC	CSVDLPPDTQGFYEQYF
TRBV30	NA	NA	TRBJ2-7	TGTGCCTGGAGCGGAGCATACGAGCAGTACTTC	CAWSGAYEQYF
TRBV5-1	NA	TRBD1	TRBJ2-7	TGCGCCAGCAGCTTGGAGACAGGGCGGTACGAGCAGTACTTC	CASSLETGRYEQYF
TRBV2	few	NA	TRBJ1-6	TGTGCCAGCAGACAAGTTCACCCAAATTCCGGTTATTCACCCCTCCACTTT	CASRQVHPNSGYSPLHF
TRBV30	NA	TRBD1	TRBJ1-3	TGTGCCTGGAGTGGGAAGACAGGGGCTGGAAACACCATATATTTT	CAWSGKTGAGNTIYF
TRBV7-8	NA	NA	TRBJ2-1	TGTGCCAGCGGAGTCTCAGATAGCTCCTACAATGAGCAGTTCTTC	CASGVSDSSYNEQFF
TRBV29-1	NA	TRBD1	TRBJ2-1	TGCAGCGTTGAAGAGTGGACAGGGAGCTCCTACAATGAGCAGTTCTTC	CSVEEWTGSSYNEQFF
TRBV18	NA	NA	TRBJ1-1	TGTGCCAGCTCACCGGGGGGGGCAGGACCTCTACTGAACACTGAAGCTTTCTTT	CASSPGGAGPLLNTEAFF
TRBV10-3	once	NA	TRBJ1-2	TGTGCCATCAGTGAGTCTGGGGCGCCGGGGTATGGCTACACCTTC	CAISESGAPGYGYTF
TRBV19	NA	NA	TRBJ1-5	TGTGCCAGTAGTATAACCCGGCAGGGGCATCAGCCCCAGCATTTT	CASSITRQGHQPQHF